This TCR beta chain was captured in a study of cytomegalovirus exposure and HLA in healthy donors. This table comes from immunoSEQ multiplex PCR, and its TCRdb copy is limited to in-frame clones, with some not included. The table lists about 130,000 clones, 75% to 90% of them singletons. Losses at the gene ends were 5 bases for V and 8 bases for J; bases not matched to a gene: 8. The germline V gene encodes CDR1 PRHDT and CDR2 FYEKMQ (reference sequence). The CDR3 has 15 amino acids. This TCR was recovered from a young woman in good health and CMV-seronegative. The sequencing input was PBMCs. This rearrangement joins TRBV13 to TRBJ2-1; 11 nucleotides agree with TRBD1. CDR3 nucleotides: TGTGCCAGCAGCCCCGGACAGGGGGCGCATGATGAGCAGTTCTTC. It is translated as CASSPGQGAHDEQFF.